This entry features one TCR beta chain sequence. Its specificity is unknown. Documented time point: pre-treatment sample, taken before nivolumab and TIL therapy. The data originate from a study of TIL therapy for anti-PD-1-resistant metastatic lung cancer. The immunoSEQ assay was v3. Profiling relied on immunoSEQ multiplex PCR, and the TCRdb table lists in-frame clones only, not all of them. The sample lists under 35,000 clones; 74% were seen once. Regarding the study as a whole: After infusion, TIL clonotypes partly replaced peripheral T cells and declined over months.

V lost 7 bases and J 1 base, leaving 14 bases between the germline ends. In germline, CDR1 is MNHEY, CDR2 SMNVEV (reference sequence). The length of the CDR3 is 14 residues. The sample here was blood, taken at baseline. The V and J genes are TRBV27 and TRBJ2-7; D remains unclear. The receptor was isolated from a woman aged 30 to 85 with non-small cell lung cancer. CDR3 sequence: CASTRTSASYEQYF. The DNA of the CDR3 is TGTGCCAGCACCCGGACCTCAGCTTCCTACGAGCAGTACTTC.